The clone carrying this T cell receptor beta chain was detected ten times or more. As yet, its antigen is unknown. The source of the sample is a study of T cells in Graves' hyperthyroidism and ophthalmopathy. In germline, CDR1 is MGHRA, CDR2 YSYEKL. The CDR3 has 17 amino acids. The germline V and J ends were trimmed by 4 bases and 0 bases, with 18 bases remaining between them. Study-wide results and limits: Researchers found most expanded thyroid clonotypes above 0.001 in blood as well.

Amplified TCR beta CDR3 regions derived from RNA transcripts. HTBI primers were used for first-round RT-PCR of the TCR CDR3. Using its own MiXCR run on the multiplex PCR reads, TCRdb lists one record per CDR3 protein. The table shows some 420,000 distinct CDR3 sequences, with roughly 13% occurring only once. V and J are TRBV4-1 and TRBJ1-1; no firm D call. The sequenced material came from blood. The TCR comes from a woman aged 18-35 years with Graves' hyperthyroidism. This CDR3 reads CASSRLNRGEVNTEAFF. The DNA for the CDR3 is TGCGCCAGCAGCCGACTGAACCGGGGAGAGGTGAACACTGAAGCTTTCTTT.